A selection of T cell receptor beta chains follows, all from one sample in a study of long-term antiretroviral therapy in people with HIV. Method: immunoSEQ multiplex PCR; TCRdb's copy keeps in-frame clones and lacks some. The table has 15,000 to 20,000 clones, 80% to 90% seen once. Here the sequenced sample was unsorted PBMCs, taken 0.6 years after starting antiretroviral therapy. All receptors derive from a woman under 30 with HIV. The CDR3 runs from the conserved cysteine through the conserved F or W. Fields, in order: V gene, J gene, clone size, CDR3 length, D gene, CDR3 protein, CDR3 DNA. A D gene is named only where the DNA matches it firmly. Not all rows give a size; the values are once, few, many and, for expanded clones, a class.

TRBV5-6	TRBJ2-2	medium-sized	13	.	CASTFPGVGELFF	TGTGCCAGCACCTTCCCCGGGGTTGGGGAGCTGTTTTTT
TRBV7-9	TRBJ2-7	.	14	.	CASSSQGVWLEQYF	TGTGCCAGCAGCAGCCAGGGTGTTTGGTTAGAGCAGTACTTC
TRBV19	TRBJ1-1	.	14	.	CASSKSGVGTEAFF	TGTGCCAGTAGTAAATCCGGGGTAGGGACTGAAGCTTTCTTT
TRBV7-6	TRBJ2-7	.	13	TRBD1	CASSLGAQGGQYF	TGTGCCAGCAGCTTAGGAGCACAGGGGGGGCAGTACTTC
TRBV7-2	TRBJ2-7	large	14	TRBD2	CASSLGGTSAEQYF	TGTGCCAGCAGCTTAGGGGGGACTAGCGCCGAGCAGTACTTC
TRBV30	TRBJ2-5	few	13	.	CAWSYGLGETQYF	TGTGCCTGGAGTTATGGGTTAGGGGAGACCCAGTACTTC
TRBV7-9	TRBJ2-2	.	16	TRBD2	CASSSGLAGDTGELFF	TGTGCCAGCAGCTCTGGACTAGCGGGAGACACCGGGGAGCTGTTTTTT
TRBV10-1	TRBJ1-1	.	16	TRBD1	CASSRRGDSPNTEAFF	TGCGCCAGCAGTCGGAGGGGGGACAGCCCGAACACTGAAGCTTTCTTT
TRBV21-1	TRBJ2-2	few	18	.	CASSKIWRGEASTGELFF	TGTGCCAGCAGCAAAATCTGGCGTGGGGAGGCGAGCACCGGGGAGCTGTTTTTT
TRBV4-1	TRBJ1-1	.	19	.	CASSQGSPPRAGMNTEAFF	TGCGCCAGCAGCCAAGGGTCCCCCCCCAGGGCAGGAATGAACACTGAAGCTTTCTTT
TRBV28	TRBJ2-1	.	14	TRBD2	CASSFVGRYNEQFF	TGTGCCAGCAGTTTTGTCGGGAGGTATAATGAGCAGTTCTTC
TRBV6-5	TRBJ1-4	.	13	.	CASSYLGEGKLFF	TGTGCCAGCAGTTACTTAGGGGAGGGAAAACTGTTTTTT
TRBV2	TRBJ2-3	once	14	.	CASSQGGSTDTQYF	TGTGCCAGCAGTCAGGGGGGTAGCACAGATACGCAGTATTTT
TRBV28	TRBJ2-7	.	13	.	CASRPDSSYEQYF	TGTGCCAGCAGACCGGACAGCTCCTACGAGCAGTACTTC
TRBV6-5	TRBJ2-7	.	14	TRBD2	CASSHRTSLREQYF	TGTGCCAGCAGTCACAGGACTAGCTTAAGGGAGCAGTACTTC
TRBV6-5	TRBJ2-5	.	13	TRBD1	CASSRQGQETQYF	TGTGCCAGCAGTAGACAGGGCCAAGAGACCCAGTACTTC
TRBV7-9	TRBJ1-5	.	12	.	CASSLAGLPQHF	TGTGCCAGCAGCTTAGCAGGACTTCCCCAGCATTTT
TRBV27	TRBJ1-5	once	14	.	CASSYGADNQPQHF	TGTGCCAGCAGTTACGGGGCTGACAATCAGCCCCAGCATTTT
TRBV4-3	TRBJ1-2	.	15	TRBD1	CASSQTGTGPDGYTF	TGCGCCAGCAGCCAAACCGGGACAGGGCCCGATGGCTACACCTTC
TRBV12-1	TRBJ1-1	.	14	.	CASSRHRGRTEAFF	TGTGCCAGCAGCCGTCACAGGGGAAGAACTGAAGCTTTCTTT
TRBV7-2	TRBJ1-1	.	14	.	CASSFKGADTEAFF	TGTGCCAGCAGCTTCAAGGGCGCCGACACTGAAGCTTTCTTT
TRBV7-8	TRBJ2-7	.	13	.	CASSLGRGYEQYF	TGTGCCAGCAGCTTAGGCAGGGGCTACGAGCAGTACTTC
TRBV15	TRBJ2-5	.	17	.	CATSRDAPLGLWETQYF	TGTGCCACCAGCAGAGATGCACCCTTAGGATTATGGGAGACCCAGTACTTC
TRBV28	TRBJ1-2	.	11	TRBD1	CASSSPGGCDF	TGTGCCAGCAGTTCGCCAGGGGGTTGCGACTTC
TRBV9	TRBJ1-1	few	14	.	CASSSEGFGTEAFF	TGTGCCAGCAGCTCTGAGGGGTTTGGGACTGAAGCTTTCTTT